The 32 T cell receptor beta chains given below trace back to one sample, sequenced in a study of memory CD4+ T cells and cytomegalovirus serostatus. Method: immunoSEQ multiplex PCR; TCRdb's copy keeps in-frame clones and lacks some. This table has about 96,000 clones, roughly 80% appearing once. The sort gate was single viable CD3+CD4+CD8-CD45RO+ cells for memory CD4+ T cells. The sequenced material came from memory CD4+ T cells from blood. These receptors were obtained from an adult in good health and CMV-seropositive.

This chain joins TRBV29-1 and TRBJ2-7; D unclear. The CDR3 is made up of 13 amino acids. Per germline, CDR1 SQVTM and CDR2 ANQGSEA. V was clipped by 4 bases and J by 1 base, with 11 bases between them. DNA for the CDR3: TGCAGCGTTGGCTCGTCCGCTTCCTACGAGCAGTACTTC. Translated, it gives CSVGSSASYEQYF.

The chain uses TRBV28 and TRBJ1-2; 9 nucleotides line up with TRBD1. This CDR3 region has 17 residues. V gave up 6 bases and J gave up 7 bases; unmatched junction bases: 18. CDR1 and CDR2 (germline): MDHEN, SYDVKM. CDR3 DNA: TGTGCCAGCAGCCGTCCCGGGACAGGGAAGGCGCTCCGTGGCTACACCTTC. This codes for CASSRPGTGKALRGYTF.

The chain is built from TRBV28 and TRBJ2-6; D remains unclear. Germline CDR1 and CDR2: MDHEN and SYDVKM. This CDR3 is built from 16 residues. Trimming cost V 8 bases and J 0 bases, with 14 bases left between them. CDR3 region: CASLSSIGSGANVLTF. As DNA, the CDR3 is TGTGCCAGCCTGAGCAGCATCGGCTCTGGGGCCAACGTCCTGACTTTC.

The rearrangement links TRBV6-1 to TRBJ2-5, with TRBD1 identical over 7 bases. Trimming at V came to 4 bases and at J to 2 bases, leaving 10 bases not matched to a gene. CDR3 length: 16 residues. Germline values: CDR1 MNHNS, CDR2 SASEGT. The DNA for the CDR3 is TGTGCCAGCAGTGGAGGGTACAGGGGCCCGCAAGAGACCCAGTACTTC. Amino acids: CASSGGYRGPQETQYF.

The chain employs TRBV6-4 and TRBJ2-6; D gene unclear. This CDR3 is 16 amino acids long. Germline CDR1 and CDR2: MRHNA and SNTAGT. The V and J ends lost 2 bases and 0 bases respectively, with 8 bases between them. The CDR3 here is CASSDGHHSGANVLTF. The CDR3 DNA sequence: TGTGCCAGCAGTGACGGGCACCACTCTGGGGCCAACGTCCTGACTTTC.

The chain couples TRBV27 to TRBJ1-4; D gene uncertain. This CDR3 region has 17 residues. Germline CDR1 is MNHEY and CDR2 is SMNVEV (reference sequence). Trimming took 0 bases from V and 10 from J, leaving 21 bases between them. CDR3: CASSLSRVTVDDGKLFF. The CDR3 bases are TGTGCCAGCAGTTTATCCCGTGTGACGGTCGATGACGGAAAACTGTTTTTT. The entire variable domain, with the rest obtained from reference TRBV27 and TRBJ1-4, is as follows: EAQVTQNPRYLITVTGKKLTVTCSQNMNHEYMSWYRQDPGLGLRQIYYSMNVEVTDKGDVPEGYKVSRKEKRNFPLILESPSPNQTSLYFCASSLSRVTVDDGKLFFGSGTQLSVL.

V usage is TRBV11-1 and J usage is TRBJ2-3; D is unclear. CDR3 length equals 15 residues. Trimming left V 1 base short and J 6 bases short, with 14 bases between. The germline V gene encodes CDR1 SGHAT and CDR2 FQDESV (reference sequence). Here the CDR3 reads CASSLGDSLPDTQYF. The CDR3 DNA reads TGTGCCAGCAGCTTAGGAGACTCCCTCCCGGATACGCAGTATTTT. The complete variable domain, with remaining parts taken from reference TRBV11-1 and TRBJ2-3, reads EAEVAQSPRYKITEKSQAVAFWCDPISGHATLYWYRQILGQGPELLVQFQDESVVDDSQLPKDRFSAERLKGVDSTLKIQPAELGDSAMYLCASSLGDSLPDTQYFGPGTRLTVL.

There are a few counts of this clone. The gene calls are TRBV9 and TRBJ2-7; D ambiguous. The germline CDR1 and CDR2 sequences are SGDLS and YYNGEE. This CDR3 contains 14 residues. The V gene lost 0 bases and the J gene lost 2 bases, with 9 bases spanning the gap. CDR3 DNA: TGTGCCAGCAGCGTAGGTAGCCAGCCCTACGAGCAGTACTTC. The encoded protein is CASSVGSQPYEQYF.

V gene TRBV2 combines with J gene TRBJ2-7; 11 bases agree with TRBD2. The V and J ends lost 2 bases and 4 bases, in that order; junction bases with no gene match: 7. Looked up from germline, CDR1 is SNHLY and CDR2 is FYNNEI. CDR3 length: 16 residues. CDR3 sequence reads: CASSERGTSGAYEQYF. The CDR3 bases are TGTGCCAGCAGTGAACGCGGGACTAGCGGAGCATACGAGCAGTACTTC.

The J gene is TRBJ1-2, the V gene TRBV7-9; D unclear. Germline assignment: CDR1 SEHNR and CDR2 FQNEAQ (reference sequence). V lost 1 base and J lost 12, with 12 bases in between. This CDR3 is 12 amino acids long. In DNA form, the CDR3 reads TGTGCCAGCAGCTTAGACGGACGTCGGGACACCTTC. It codes for CASSLDGRRDTF.

The rearrangement links TRBV5-4 to TRBJ1-1; D not resolved. Germline lookup yields CDR1 SGHNT and CDR2 YYREEE (reference sequence). Trimming took 4 bases from V and 1 from J, leaving 8 bases between them. The CDR3 has 13 residues. The CDR3 region has the DNA TGTGCCAGCAGCCAACCTAGGAACACTGAAGCTTTCTTT. This codes for CASSQPRNTEAFF.

CDR3 sequence: CASSQNTDTQYF. The DNA for the CDR3 is TGTGCCAGCAGCCAAAACACAGATACGCAGTATTTT. The chain is built from TRBV14 and TRBJ2-3; D gene ambiguous. The CDR3 has 12 residues. The germline V and J ends were trimmed by 2 bases and 2 bases, with 2 bases remaining between them. Per the germline V gene, CDR1 is SGHDN and CDR2 is FVKESK.

The chain uses TRBV5-4 and TRBJ1-1; D perhaps matches TRBD1 (5 bases). CDR1 is SGHNT, CDR2 YYREEE, per germline (reference sequence). The CDR3 spans 15 residues. The V and J ends lost 0 bases and 3 bases respectively, with 12 bases between them. CDR3 in amino acids: CASSLVTGTYTEAFF. CDR3 in DNA: TGTGCCAGCAGCTTGGTGACGGGGACCTACACTGAAGCTTTCTTT.

The V and J genes are TRBV21-1 and TRBJ2-2. TRBV21-1 is shown as a pseudogene. There are 16 residues in the CDR3. The CDR3 here is CASSGVRFANTGELFF. CDR3 coding DNA: TGTGCCAGCAGCGGCGTCCGCTTCGCGAACACCGGGGAGCTGTTTTTT.

The chain employs TRBV5-4 and TRBJ2-1; 7 bases line up with TRBD2. The CDR3 is 15 amino acids. Germline V gene lookup returns CDR1 SGHNT and CDR2 YYREEE (reference sequence). The J segment lost 8 bases and the V segment lost 4 bases, leaving 12 bases of the junction unmatched. This CDR3 is CASSAGTNAVDEQFF. The DNA of the CDR3 is TGTGCCAGCAGCGCGGGGACTAACGCGGTGGATGAGCAGTTCTTC.

The chain is built from TRBV11-2 and TRBJ2-7; 12 bases are shared with TRBD2. Looked up from germline, CDR1 is SGHAT and CDR2 is FQNNGV. V shed 6 bases, J shed 5 bases, and the junction held 11 bases outside the gene matches. The CDR3 extends over 16 amino acids. The CDR3: CASSSGRTSGKHEQYF. CDR3 DNA sequence: TGTGCCAGCAGTTCCGGGAGGACTAGCGGGAAGCACGAGCAGTACTTC.

DNA of the CDR3: TGTGCCAGCAGCTTGGGAGGCGCTGGCCTCAATCAGCCCCAGCATTTT. This encodes CASSLGGAGLNQPQHF. V usage is TRBV5-6 and J usage is TRBJ1-5; D gene ambiguous. The CDR3 has 16 amino acids. Germline loops: CDR1 SGHDT, CDR2 YYEEEE. V lost 0 bases and J 3 bases, leaving 13 bases between the germline ends.

As for this clone: A read error may account for a junction end that differs from germline. The chain is built from TRBV19 and TRBJ1-1; D uncertain. The CDR3 has 13 amino acids. Per germline, CDR1 LNHDA and CDR2 SQIVND (reference sequence). The CDR3: CAGSIGRGTEAFF. The CDR3 coding sequence is TGTGCCGGTAGTATAGGCCGGGGCACTGAAGCTTTCTTT.

The V and J genes are TRBV7-2 and TRBJ2-3; maybe TRBD2 (6 bases). The CDR3 sequence is 14 residues long. V was clipped by 0 bases and J by 5 bases, with 9 bases between them. CDR1 and CDR2 (germline): SGHTA, FQGNSA. The CDR3 reads CASSLATRKDTQYF. The CDR3, as DNA: TGTGCCAGCAGCTTAGCGACTAGAAAAGATACGCAGTATTTT.

The chain uses TRBV10-2 and TRBJ1-2; possibly TRBD1 for D (6 bases). The CDR3 has 15 residues. In germline, CDR1 is WSHSY, CDR2 SAAADI. The ends were cut back, 6 bases at V and 2 bases at J, with 16 bases in the middle. The CDR3 spells CASRGELGGNYGYTF. CDR3 nucleotides: TGCGCCAGCAGGGGGGAGTTGGGGGGCAACTATGGCTACACCTTC.

The rearrangement joins TRBV28 to TRBJ2-1; D uncertain. The CDR3 spans 14 residues. V was trimmed by 2 bases and J by 1 base, leaving 6 bases between them. CDR1 is MDHEN, CDR2 SYDVKM, per germline. CDR3 sequence: CASSLGPSYNEQFF. The CDR3 bases are TGTGCCAGCAGTTTAGGACCGTCCTACAATGAGCAGTTCTTC. The entire variable domain, with the rest obtained from reference TRBV28 and TRBJ2-1, is as follows: DVKVTQSSRYLVKRTGEKVFLECVQDMDHENMFWYRQDPGLGLRLIYFSYDVKMKEKGDIPEGYSVSREKKERFSLILESASTNQTSMYLCASSLGPSYNEQFFGPGTRLTVL.

The chain couples TRBV29-1 to TRBJ2-3, with unresolved D. The CDR3 has 12 amino acids. V gave up 6 bases and J gave up 1 base, with 8 bases separating them. Germline V gene lookup returns CDR1 SQVTM and CDR2 ANQGSEA. The CDR3 region is CSVARGTDTQYF. In DNA form, the CDR3 reads TGCAGCGTGGCAAGAGGCACAGATACGCAGTATTTT.

The rearrangement uses TRBV9 and TRBJ2-1; 7 bases align to TRBD1. The CDR3 is made up of 15 amino acids. V was clipped by 3 bases and J by 2 bases; unmatched bases: 5. The germline V gene encodes CDR1 SGDLS and CDR2 YYNGEE. Here the CDR3 DNA reads TGTGCCAGCAGCGAAGGGCAGGGGGCCTACAATGAGCAGTTCTTC. Amino acids: CASSEGQGAYNEQFF.

This clone appeared a few times. The sample holds other DNA sequences that translate to the same CDR3. The gene calls are TRBV9 and TRBJ1-1; TRBD1 might be the D (5 bases). The CDR3 sequence is 15 residues long. V was pared by 1 base and J by 1 base, with 11 bases between. Germline loops: CDR1 SGDLS, CDR2 YYNGEE. This chain's CDR3 is CASSVRWDGNTEAFF. In nucleotides, the CDR3 is TGTGCCAGCAGCGTACGATGGGACGGGAACACTGAAGCTTTCTTT.

J is TRBJ2-1 and V is TRBV19; the D is unclear. This CDR3 contains 16 residues. Looked up from germline, CDR1 is LNHDA and CDR2 is SQIVND (reference sequence). Between the trimmed V and J ends, which lost 8 bases and 0 bases, there was a span of 17 bases. The CDR3 coding sequence is TGTGCCAGTGGCACGGGTTGGGTTCGCTCCTACAATGAGCAGTTCTTC. The encoded protein is CASGTGWVRSYNEQFF. The variable domain in full, with the rest retrieved from reference TRBV19 and TRBJ2-1, is DGGITQSPKYLFRKEGQNVTLSCEQNLNHDAMYWYRQDPGQGLRLIYYSQIVNDFQKGDIAEGYSVSREKKESFPLTVTSAQKNPTAFYLCASGTGWVRSYNEQFFGPGTRLTVL.

V gene TRBV11-1 combines with J gene TRBJ2-3; 10 bases are a match to TRBD2. J gave up 3 bases and V 6 bases, and 9 bases lay outside the gene matches. Germline V lookup: CDR1 SGHAT, CDR2 FQDESV (reference sequence). The CDR3 consists of 16 residues. The DNA of the CDR3 is TGTGCCAGCAGGGCGGATCTAGCGGGAGTAACAGATACGCAGTATTTT. It yields the protein CASRADLAGVTDTQYF. Filled out from reference TRBV11-1 and TRBJ2-3, the complete variable domain reads EAEVAQSPRYKITEKSQAVAFWCDPISGHATLYWYRQILGQGPELLVQFQDESVVDDSQLPKDRFSAERLKGVDSTLKIQPAELGDSAMYLCASRADLAGVTDTQYFGPGTRLTVL.

This sequence joins TRBV5-1 and TRBJ2-5; 16 bases fit TRBD2. The CDR3 extends over 19 amino acids. Germline V gene sequence: CDR1 SGHRS, CDR2 YFSETQ. V shed 0 bases, J shed 4 bases, and the junction held 9 bases outside the gene matches. CDR3 loop: CASSLARGLAGGSRETQYF. The CDR3 region has the DNA TGCGCCAGCAGCTTGGCAAGGGGACTAGCGGGAGGGTCGAGAGAGACCCAGTACTTC.

V is TRBV6-1 and J is TRBJ2-5, with a weak D call TRBD1 (6 bases). Per germline, CDR1 MNHNS and CDR2 SASEGT. V was trimmed by 6 bases and J by 3 bases, leaving 11 bases between them. The CDR3 runs to 13 residues. The CDR3 sequence is CASRTGVKETQYF. Written as DNA, the CDR3 is TGTGCCAGCAGGACAGGTGTTAAAGAGACCCAGTACTTC.

The chain combines TRBV6-4 with TRBJ2-2; weak D call: TRBD2 (5 bases). This CDR3 region has 15 residues. Germline V gene sequence: CDR1 MRHNA, CDR2 SNTAGT. The V gene lost 3 bases and the J gene lost 4 bases, with 12 bases spanning the gap. The CDR3 coding sequence is TGTGCCAGCAGTGAATACGGAGGAAGCACCGGGGAGCTGTTTTTT. It encodes CASSEYGGSTGELFF.

The chain couples TRBV6-4 to TRBJ1-2, with 8 bases matching TRBD1. CDR1 is MRHNA and CDR2 is SNTAGT in the germline V gene. Trimming removed 3 bases from V and 4 bases from J; junction bases left unmatched: 7. This CDR3 contains 15 residues. Here the CDR3 reads CASSDPGQGAYGYTF. The CDR3 DNA is TGTGCCAGCAGTGATCCCGGACAGGGTGCCTATGGCTACACCTTC.

This clone was seen more than once but under ten times. The rearrangement joins TRBV2 to TRBJ1-2; D is undetermined. Germline assignment: CDR1 SNHLY and CDR2 FYNNEI. CDR3 length equals 14 residues. Trimming pared 2 bases from V and 4 bases from J, leaving 11 bases between. CDR3 DNA sequence: TGTGCCAGCAGTGAAAAGGTCTCGGCCTATGGCTACACCTTC. Translated, it gives CASSEKVSAYGYTF.

The chain is built from TRBV4-3 and TRBJ1-5; D not certain. The germline gives CDR1 LGHNA, CDR2 YSLEER. CDR3 length: 14 residues. Trimming removed 0 bases from V and 4 bases from J, with 7 bases in between. The CDR3 sequence: CASSQEMGNQPQHF. DNA of the CDR3: TGCGCCAGCAGCCAAGAAATGGGAAATCAGCCCCAGCATTTT.